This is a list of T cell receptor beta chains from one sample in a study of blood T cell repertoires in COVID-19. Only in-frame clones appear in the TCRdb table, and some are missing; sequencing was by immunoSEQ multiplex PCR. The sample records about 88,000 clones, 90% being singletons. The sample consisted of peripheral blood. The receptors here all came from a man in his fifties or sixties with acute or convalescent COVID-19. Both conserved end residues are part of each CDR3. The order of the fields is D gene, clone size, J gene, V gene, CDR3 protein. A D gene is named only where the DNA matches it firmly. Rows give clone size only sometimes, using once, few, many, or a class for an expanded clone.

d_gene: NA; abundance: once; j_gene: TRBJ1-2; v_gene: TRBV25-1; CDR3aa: CASSEDPGNYGYTF
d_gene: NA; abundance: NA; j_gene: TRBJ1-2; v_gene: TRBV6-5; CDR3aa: CASSLNFYGYTF
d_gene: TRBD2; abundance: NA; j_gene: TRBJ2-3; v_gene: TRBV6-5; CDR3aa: CASKLAGGADTQYF
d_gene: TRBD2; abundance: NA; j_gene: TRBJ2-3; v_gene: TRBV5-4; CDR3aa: CAQRDGGGTDTQYF
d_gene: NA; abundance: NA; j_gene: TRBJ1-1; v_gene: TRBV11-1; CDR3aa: CASSFDRLTEAFF
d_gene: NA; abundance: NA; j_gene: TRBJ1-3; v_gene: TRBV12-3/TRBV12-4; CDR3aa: CASNIFSGNTIYF
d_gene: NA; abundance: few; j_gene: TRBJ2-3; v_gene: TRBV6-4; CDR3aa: CASSDGRETDTQYF
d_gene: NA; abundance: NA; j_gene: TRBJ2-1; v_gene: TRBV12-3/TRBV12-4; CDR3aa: CASSLTSGEQFF
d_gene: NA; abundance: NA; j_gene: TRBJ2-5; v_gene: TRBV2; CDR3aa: CASRKTDSEETQYF
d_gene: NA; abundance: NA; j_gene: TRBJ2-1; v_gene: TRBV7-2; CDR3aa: CASSRDSSSYNEQFF